This entry features one T cell receptor beta chain sequence. This entry belongs to a study of blood T cell repertoires in COVID-19. Some clones are missing from TCRdb's copy, which holds only in-frame ones; the method was immunoSEQ multiplex PCR. The repertoire holds about 360,000 clones, with around 82% as singletons. The TCR originated in a young man with active or convalescent COVID-19. What was sequenced was peripheral blood.

In DNA form, the CDR3 reads TGTGCCAGCAGTCCGACAGCCCCGGGTGGCTACACCTTC. It specifies CASSPTAPGGYTF. The chain links TRBV6-2 or TRBV6-3 to TRBJ1-2, with D perhaps matching TRBD1 (5 bases). Per germline, CDR1 MNHEY and CDR2 SVGEGT. This CDR3 is built from 13 residues. With 5 bases removed from V and 7 bases from J, the gap between germline ends came to 14 bases.